This TCR beta chain was observed in a study of molecular identifiers for immune sequencing clone quantification. RNA fractions of 10%, 30% or 50% and roughly 18,000 to 1,000,000 sorted cells were the source of naive CD8 libraries. The CDR3 covers 16 residues. Trimming took 6 bases from V and 2 from J, leaving 17 bases between them. In its sample, this clonotype was seen many times. TCRdb re-analysed the PCR reads in MiXCR, keeping a single row per CDR3 protein. The sample yields 300,000 to 350,000 distinct CDR3 sequences, roughly a fifth seen once. This TCR derives from a human donor in good health. Some libraries in this study had Jurkat cell RNA spiked in. The sample taken for sequencing was naive CD8+ T cells from blood, with Jurkat cell RNA spiked in. Indicated subset: FACS-sorted CD8+CD4-CCR7+CD45RA+ naive T cells. This chain joins TRBV12-3 or TRBV12-4 and TRBJ1-5, with D uncertain. The CDR3 here is CASRNDRLSGNQPQHF. The CDR3 nucleotides are TGTGCCAGCAGGAACGATAGATTGTCTGGCAATCAGCCCCAGCATTTT.